Following are 22 T cell receptor beta chains from one sample sequenced in a study of OX40 agonist ivuxolimab in advanced cancers. Assay: immunoSEQ multiplex PCR; the TCRdb copy retains only in-frame clones and omits some. The sample holds some 68,000 clones, about nine tenths seen once. Source: CD4+ or CD8+ T cells sorted from blood, taken in a trial of the OX40 agonist ivuxolimab. These receptors were obtained from an adult with an advanced solid tumor such as melanoma, head and neck, liver or kidney cancer.

This clone was recorded only once. This chain uses TRBV29-1 with TRBJ1-5; 7 bases line up with TRBD1. The length of the CDR3 is 12 residues. V shed 4 bases, J shed 6 bases, and the junction held 3 bases outside the gene matches. Germline assignment: CDR1 SQVTM and CDR2 ANQGSEA. The CDR3 spells CSVAGGGQPQHF. Written as DNA, the CDR3 is TGCAGCGTTGCAGGGGGGGGTCAGCCCCAGCATTTT.

V is TRBV6-1 and J is TRBJ1-2; D not certain. This CDR3 is built from 13 residues. V lost 7 bases to trimming and J lost 8 bases, with 17 bases between them. The germline V gene encodes CDR1 MNHNS and CDR2 SASEGT. CDR3 protein: CASTGPLLWGYTF. The CDR3 DNA reads as TGTGCCAGCACCGGACCCCTCCTTTGGGGCTACACCTTC.

The rearrangement links TRBV7-7 to TRBJ2-6; possible D gene TRBD2, 5 bases. This CDR3 is 15 amino acids long. Germline CDR1 and CDR2: SSHAT and FNYEAQ (reference sequence). Between the trimmed V and J ends, which lost 5 bases and 2 bases, there was a span of 10 bases. CDR3: CASSPSGTGANVLTF. The CDR3 DNA reads as TGTGCCAGCAGCCCCTCGGGGACTGGGGCCAACGTCCTGACTTTC.

In its sample, this clone was seen a few times. V and J are TRBV4-2 and TRBJ2-3; 8 bases map to TRBD2. The CDR3 covers 16 residues. Trimming took 4 bases from V and 4 from J; bases not matched to a gene: 10. The germline V gene has CDR1 LGHNA and CDR2 YNFKEQ. CDR3 coding DNA: TGTGCCAGCAGCCTCTATTCGGGAGGGGTGGCAGATACGCAGTATTTT. This gives the protein CASSLYSGGVADTQYF.

This chain joins TRBV28 and TRBJ2-1; D gene uncertain. The CDR3 length is 14 residues. Trimming pared 3 bases from V and 6 bases from J, leaving 12 bases between. Germline V lookup: CDR1 MDHEN, CDR2 SYDVKM. The CDR3 sequence: CASSFRKGSNEQFF. As DNA, the CDR3 is TGTGCCAGCAGTTTCAGAAAGGGCTCCAATGAGCAGTTCTTC.

The table lists this clone with a count of one. The V gene is TRBV11-2, the J gene TRBJ1-2; no firm D call. V dropped 2 bases and J dropped 4 bases, with 8 bases sitting between them. Germline lookup yields CDR1 SGHAT and CDR2 FQNNGV. The CDR3 has 13 amino acids. This CDR3 reads CASSLFESYGYTF. In DNA, the CDR3 is TGTGCCAGCAGCTTATTTGAAAGCTATGGCTACACCTTC.

The chain is built from TRBV18 and TRBJ1-4, with 9 bases lining up with TRBD1. The junction had 3 bases not matched to a gene; V was cut back by 4 bases and J by 0 bases. CDR1 and CDR2 from the germline V gene are KGHSH and LQKENI. The CDR3 is 16 amino acids. Here the CDR3 DNA reads TGTGCCAGCTCACAGAGACAGGGGGCAACTAATGAAAAACTGTTTTTT. Its translation: CASSQRQGATNEKLFF. The variable domain in full, with the rest retrieved from reference TRBV18 and TRBJ1-4, is NAGVMQNPRHLVRRRGQEARLRCSPMKGHSHVYWYRQLPEEGLKFMVYLQKENIIDESGMPKERFSAEFPKEGPSILRIQQVVRGDSAAYFCASSQRQGATNEKLFFGSGTQLSVL.

This clone was detected only once. The V and J genes are TRBV4-1 and TRBJ2-5; 9 bases line up with TRBD2. The germline V gene encodes CDR1 MGHRA and CDR2 YSYEKL. This CDR3 contains 15 residues. V was pared by 4 bases and J by 5 bases, with 8 bases of the junction left unmatched. The CDR3 region is CASSRGIAGDETQYF. CDR3 DNA sequence: TGCGCCAGCAGCCGAGGAATAGCGGGAGACGAGACCCAGTACTTC.

The rearrangement uses TRBV4-3 and TRBJ2-4; D is perhaps TRBD2 (7 bases). Trimming shortened V by 4 bases and J by 9 bases, and 19 bases separated the two germline ends. Germline V gene sequence: CDR1 LGHNA, CDR2 YSLEER. CDR3 length equals 15 residues. Here the CDR3 DNA reads TGCGCCAGCAGCCTCTCGGGGGGCGCCGAGAGCATTCAGTACTTC. Protein product: CASSLSGGAESIQYF.

The chain combines TRBV4-1 with TRBJ1-5; 9 nucleotides line up with TRBD1. Germline lookup yields CDR1 MGHRA and CDR2 YSYEKL. The CDR3 has 19 amino acids. V lost 3 bases and J lost 6; bases outside the gene matches: 18. The CDR3, as DNA: TGCGCCAGCAGCCAGGCTCTTATTTTGGGACAGGGAGTGGTTCAGCCCCAGCATTTT. Amino acids: CASSQALILGQGVVQPQHF.

The chain is built from TRBV6-5 and TRBJ1-4; TRBD1 is a possible D gene (6 bases). The CDR3 spans 12 residues. The germline V gene encodes CDR1 MNHEY and CDR2 SVGAGI. The V end lost 5 bases, the J end lost 5 bases, and 6 bases lay between the germline ends. CDR3 amino acids: CASSGQNEKLFF. The CDR3 nucleotides read TGTGCCAGCAGTGGACAGAATGAAAAACTGTTTTTT.

The rearrangement joins TRBV6-5 to TRBJ2-5; D call uncertain. Germline V gene sequence: CDR1 MNHEY, CDR2 SVGAGI. This CDR3 has 15 residues. Trimming shortened V by 0 bases and J by 5 bases, and 13 bases separated the two germline ends. CDR3 coding DNA: TGTGCCAGCAGTTACTCTATCTTTAACCCGGAGACCCAGTACTTC. This gives the protein CASSYSIFNPETQYF.

This rearrangement joins TRBV18 to TRBJ1-2, with a weak D call TRBD1 (6 bases). The V gene's germline CDR1 is KGHSH and CDR2 LQKENI. The CDR3 has 13 amino acids. V was cut by 2 bases and J by 11 bases, with 15 bases left in between. The CDR3 spells CASSPSRGGGYTF. DNA for the CDR3: TGTGCCAGCTCACCAAGCAGGGGAGGTGGTTACACCTTC. Based on the CDR3 plus reference TRBV18 and TRBJ1-2, the full variable domain is NAGVMQNPRHLVRRRGQEARLRCSPMKGHSHVYWYRQLPEEGLKFMVYLQKENIIDESGMPKERFSAEFPKEGPSILRIQQVVRGDSAAYFCASSPSRGGGYTFGSGTRLTVV.

The chain is built from TRBV5-1 and TRBJ2-7, with 14 bases aligning to TRBD2. V shed 2 bases, J shed 9 bases, and the junction held 10 bases outside the gene matches. CDR3 size: 16 residues. CDR1 SGHRS and CDR2 YFSETQ come from the germline V gene. The CDR3 here is CASSFTGTSGRIRQYF. CDR3 nucleotide sequence: TGCGCCAGCAGCTTCACCGGGACTAGCGGGAGAATTCGGCAGTACTTC.

This chain joins TRBV6-6 and TRBJ2-7; tentatively, D is TRBD2 (5 bases). The germline V gene encodes CDR1 MNHNY and CDR2 SVGAGI (reference sequence). V was cut by 5 bases and J by 1 base, with 9 bases left in between. CDR3 length equals 13 residues. Here the CDR3 DNA reads TGTGCCAGCAGTCCCCGGGGATCCTACGAGCAGTACTTC. Amino acids: CASSPRGSYEQYF.

The chain couples TRBV7-2 to TRBJ1-6; possible D gene TRBD1, 5 bases. The germline V gene has CDR1 SGHTA and CDR2 FQGNSA. The V end was cut by 3 bases, the J end by 7 bases, with 10 bases between. This CDR3 is 14 amino acids long. CDR3 in DNA: TGTGCCAGCAGCTTTGGGACTGTAAATTCACCCCTCCACTTT. Its translation: CASSFGTVNSPLHF. Complete variable domain (other parts from reference TRBV7-2 and TRBJ1-6): GAGVSQSPSNKVTEKGKDVELRCDPISGHTALYWYRQSLGQGLEFLIYFQGNSAPDKSGLPSDRFSAERTGGSVSTLTIQRTQQEDSAVYLCASSFGTVNSPLHFGNGTRLTVT.

The chain is built from TRBV9 and TRBJ2-1; 8 nucleotides align to TRBD2. Unmatched junction bases numbered 8, after V lost 3 bases and J lost 6 bases. The germline CDR1 and CDR2 sequences are SGDLS and YYNGEE. There are 15 residues in the CDR3. The CDR3 spells CASSASGTRTNEQFF. Written as DNA, the CDR3 is TGTGCCAGCAGCGCTTCCGGGACTAGAACCAATGAGCAGTTCTTC.

The chain has TRBV5-1 and TRBJ1-1, with 8 bases lining up with TRBD1. J gave up 3 bases and V 0 bases, and 1 base lay outside the gene matches. Germline assignment: CDR1 SGHRS and CDR2 YFSETQ. This CDR3 region has 14 residues. The CDR3 sequence is CASSLVGQDTEAFF. The CDR3 nucleotides are TGCGCCAGCAGCTTGGTGGGACAGGACACTGAAGCTTTCTTT.

CDR3 sequence reads: CASSLLGSPYNEQFF. The DNA of the CDR3 is TGTGCCAGCAGCTTACTCGGGAGCCCCTACAATGAGCAGTTCTTC. The chain couples TRBV11-2 to TRBJ2-1; the D gene is possibly TRBD2 (6 bases). Germline V gene lookup returns CDR1 SGHAT and CDR2 FQNNGV. The CDR3 length is 15 residues. Trimming took off 2 bases at V and 2 bases at J, with 10 bases between the two ends.

The V gene is TRBV9, the J gene TRBJ1-1; D not certain. Germline CDR1 and CDR2: SGDLS and YYNGEE. The V end was cut by 3 bases, the J end by 1 base, with 10 bases between. The CDR3 runs 14 residues. The DNA for the CDR3 is TGTGCCAGCAGCGCACTGGACCAGAACACTGAAGCTTTCTTT. Its translation: CASSALDQNTEAFF.

V usage is TRBV5-1 and J usage is TRBJ2-7; D is perhaps TRBD1 (6 bases). The CDR3 sequence is 16 residues long. The ends were cut back, 0 bases at V and 4 bases at J, with 17 bases in the middle. Per the germline V gene, CDR1 is SGHRS and CDR2 is YFSETQ. CDR3 residues: CASSLGDTNSAYEQYF. CDR3 in DNA: TGCGCCAGCAGCTTGGGGGACACCAACTCTGCGTACGAGCAGTACTTC.

This sequence joins TRBV11-2 and TRBJ1-1; TRBD1 matches 11 bases. CDR1 is SGHAT and CDR2 is FQNNGV in the germline V gene. Unmatched junction bases numbered 10, after V lost 6 bases and J lost 7 bases. The CDR3 has 15 residues. The chain's CDR3 is CASRRPGQGAIEAFF. The CDR3 region has the DNA TGTGCCAGCAGACGGCCCGGACAGGGGGCTATTGAAGCTTTCTTT.